These T cell receptor beta chains were read from a single sample in a study of T cell repertoires in cytomegalovirus infection. TCRdb reanalysed the reads using MiXCR and keeps one entry per CDR3 protein. The repertoire holds 630,000 or so distinct CDR3 sequences, roughly a quarter seen once, with less than 10% in the top ten. Sample: CD8+ T cells from PBMCs. Every receptor here comes from a human donor in good health (CMV status not recorded). Some clones in this sample may be carry-over from other donors' samples. The CDR3 runs from the conserved cysteine through the conserved F or W. D genes are given only for firm matches. The listing skips clone size in some rows; elsewhere it reads once, few, many or a size class.

J gene: TRBJ1-1
V gene: TRBV7-9
D gene: TRBD1
clone size: few
CDR3 DNA: TGTGCCAGTCAGGGGGGATCGGCTGAAGCTTTCTTT
CDR3 protein: CASQGGSAEAFF

J gene: TRBJ1-2
V gene: TRBV29-1
D gene: TRBD1
clone size: .
CDR3 DNA: TGCAGCGTTGAAGATCGGGGACAGGGCTTCTATGGCTACACCTTC
CDR3 protein: CSVEDRGQGFYGYTF

J gene: TRBJ2-3
V gene: TRBV24-1
D gene: TRBD2
clone size: .
CDR3 DNA: TGTGCCACCAGTGATTCCCAAACTAGCGGGGCAGCAGATACGCAGTATTTT
CDR3 protein: CATSDSQTSGAADTQYF

J gene: TRBJ2-1
V gene: TRBV28
D gene: .
clone size: .
CDR3 DNA: TGTGCCAGCACGGCAGCGAGCTCCTACAATGAGCAGTTCTTC
CDR3 protein: CASTAASSYNEQFF

J gene: TRBJ2-4
V gene: TRBV20-1
D gene: .
clone size: few
CDR3 DNA: TGCAGTGCTGATTTATTGCTAGCCAAAAACATTCAGTACTTC
CDR3 protein: CSADLLLAKNIQYF

J gene: TRBJ2-2
V gene: TRBV6-5
D gene: .
clone size: .
CDR3 DNA: TGTGCCAGCAGTTACGGGATCCCAGGGACCGGGGAGCTGTTTTTT
CDR3 protein: CASSYGIPGTGELFF

J gene: TRBJ1-2
V gene: TRBV4-2
D gene: .
clone size: .
CDR3 DNA: TGTGCCAGCAGCCAAGAGGGCGGGGACGGCATACATGGCTACACCTTC
CDR3 protein: CASSQEGGDGIHGYTF

J gene: TRBJ2-2
V gene: TRBV6-5
D gene: .
clone size: .
CDR3 DNA: TGTGCCAGCGGTCCTTTTCAGGGGCCTGACACCGGGGAGCTGTTTTTT
CDR3 protein: CASGPFQGPDTGELFF

J gene: TRBJ1-2
V gene: TRBV27
D gene: .
clone size: .
CDR3 DNA: TGTGCCAGCTGGAATCCAGGGACCAACTATGGCTACACCTTC
CDR3 protein: CASWNPGTNYGYTF

J gene: TRBJ1-2
V gene: TRBV7-2
D gene: .
clone size: many
CDR3 DNA: TGTGCCAGCAGCGCCAGGGGAAGGGACTATGGCTACACCTTC
CDR3 protein: CASSARGRDYGYTF

J gene: TRBJ2-1
V gene: TRBV6-2/TRBV6-3
D gene: .
clone size: many
CDR3 DNA: TGTGCCAGCAGTGCCCCCGGCGATGCCTCCTACAATGAGCAGTTCTTC
CDR3 protein: CASSAPGDASYNEQFF

J gene: TRBJ2-3
V gene: TRBV7-2
D gene: TRBD2
clone size: .
CDR3 DNA: TGTGCCAGCAGCTTAAGTGCCGGGGGGTGGGCAGATACGCAGTATTTT
CDR3 protein: CASSLSAGGWADTQYF

J gene: TRBJ1-5
V gene: TRBV27
D gene: .
clone size: many
CDR3 DNA: TGTGCCAGCAGTCCCCGGACGGGGAATCAGCCCCAGCATTTT
CDR3 protein: CASSPRTGNQPQHF

J gene: TRBJ2-5
V gene: TRBV20-1
D gene: .
clone size: .
CDR3 DNA: TGCAGTGCCCCGGGGCTAGAAGAGACCCAGTACTTC
CDR3 protein: CSAPGLEETQYF

J gene: TRBJ2-1
V gene: TRBV7-6
D gene: TRBD1
clone size: many
CDR3 DNA: TGTGCCAGCAGCCCCGGGACAGGGGGCTACTCCTACAATGAGCAGTTCTTC
CDR3 protein: CASSPGTGGYSYNEQFF

J gene: TRBJ1-4
V gene: TRBV14
D gene: .
clone size: many
CDR3 DNA: TGTGCCAGCAGCCAACGGGGGGAGGAAGAAAAACTGTTTTTT
CDR3 protein: CASSQRGEEEKLFF

J gene: TRBJ2-1
V gene: TRBV5-1
D gene: TRBD1
clone size: .
CDR3 DNA: TGCGCCAGCAGCTTCAGGTCAGGGGGCGCGGATGAGCAGTTCTTC
CDR3 protein: CASSFRSGGADEQFF

J gene: TRBJ2-1
V gene: TRBV5-3
D gene: TRBD2
clone size: .
CDR3 DNA: TGTGCCAGCAGCTTAGCGGGGGGGCGGGGGGAGCAGTTCTTC
CDR3 protein: CASSLAGGRGEQFF

J gene: TRBJ2-3
V gene: TRBV14
D gene: .
clone size: few
CDR3 DNA: TGTGCCAGCAGCCAACGGACGACAGATACGCAGTATTTT
CDR3 protein: CASSQRTTDTQYF

J gene: TRBJ2-7
V gene: TRBV6-6
D gene: .
clone size: .
CDR3 DNA: TGTGCCAGCAGTTACTCGCTGGACAGTCGCCGAACCCACGAGCAGTACTTC
CDR3 protein: CASSYSLDSRRTHEQYF

J gene: TRBJ2-5
V gene: TRBV29-1
D gene: .
clone size: few
CDR3 DNA: TGCAGCGTTGAAGATCTGCCAGGTTCAGGCGCGGAGACCCAGTACTTC
CDR3 protein: CSVEDLPGSGAETQYF

J gene: TRBJ2-4
V gene: TRBV27
D gene: .
clone size: many
CDR3 DNA: TGTGCCAGCAGTTTAGGGCCGGGAGCCAAAAACATTCAGTACTTC
CDR3 protein: CASSLGPGAKNIQYF

J gene: TRBJ2-1
V gene: TRBV7-4
D gene: TRBD2
clone size: few
CDR3 DNA: TGTGCCAGCAGCTCAAGACTAGCGGGTCCTATGGGGAATGAGCAGTTCTTC
CDR3 protein: CASSSRLAGPMGNEQFF

J gene: TRBJ2-1
V gene: TRBV4-1
D gene: TRBD2
clone size: few
CDR3 DNA: TGCGCCAGCAGCCAATACTACGGGACTAGCGGGGCCAATGAGCAGTTCTTC
CDR3 protein: CASSQYYGTSGANEQFF

J gene: TRBJ2-1
V gene: TRBV20-1
D gene: .
clone size: few
CDR3 DNA: TGCAGTGCTCAGTTCTACAATGAGCAGTTCTTC
CDR3 protein: CSAQFYNEQFF

J gene: TRBJ1-1
V gene: TRBV7-8
D gene: .
clone size: .
CDR3 DNA: TGTGCCAGCAGCCTCCGTGGCCAAAGAATCACTGAAGCTTTCTTT
CDR3 protein: CASSLRGQRITEAFF

J gene: TRBJ2-5
V gene: TRBV6-2/TRBV6-3
D gene: .
clone size: few
CDR3 DNA: TGTGCCAGCAGTTACCGGCGAGAGGGGGTCGGAGGGGTAGAGACCCAGTACTTC
CDR3 protein: CASSYRREGVGGVETQYF

J gene: TRBJ1-5
V gene: TRBV20-1
D gene: TRBD1
clone size: .
CDR3 DNA: TGCAGTGCTAGAGATCCAGGACAGGGGAATCAGCCCCAGCATTTT
CDR3 protein: CSARDPGQGNQPQHF

J gene: TRBJ1-5
V gene: TRBV6-2/TRBV6-3
D gene: .
clone size: few
CDR3 DNA: TGTGCCAGCAGTTACTCAAGCCTTGATAGAATCAATCAGCCCCAGCATTTT
CDR3 protein: CASSYSSLDRINQPQHF

J gene: TRBJ1-1
V gene: TRBV14
D gene: .
clone size: few
CDR3 DNA: TGTGCCAGCAGCCCCCAACCCTCTGGAGCTTTCTTT
CDR3 protein: CASSPQPSGAFF

J gene: TRBJ2-3
V gene: TRBV14
D gene: TRBD1
clone size: .
CDR3 DNA: TGTGCCAGCAGCCAAGATTTAGGGGACAGGGGTGCGCAGTATTTT
CDR3 protein: CASSQDLGDRGAQYF

J gene: TRBJ2-3
V gene: TRBV11-2
D gene: .
clone size: .
CDR3 DNA: TGTGCCAGCAGCTCAGACACAACAGATACGCAGTATTTT
CDR3 protein: CASSSDTTDTQYF

J gene: TRBJ1-1
V gene: TRBV7-2
D gene: TRBD1
clone size: many
CDR3 DNA: TGTGCCAGCACCACACCAGGAAGGGGGCGAGAAAGAACTGAAGCTTTCTTT
CDR3 protein: CASTTPGRGRERTEAFF

J gene: TRBJ2-3
V gene: TRBV7-8
D gene: .
clone size: many
CDR3 DNA: TGTGCCAGCAGCCCACGGGCGGGGCACACAGATACGCAGTATTTT
CDR3 protein: CASSPRAGHTDTQYF

J gene: TRBJ2-6
V gene: TRBV18
D gene: .
clone size: .
CDR3 DNA: TGTGCCAGCTCCCCTAATTACTCTGGGGCCAACGTCCTGACTTTC
CDR3 protein: CASSPNYSGANVLTF

J gene: TRBJ2-1
V gene: TRBV7-6
D gene: .
clone size: many
CDR3 DNA: TGTGCCAGCAGCTTTCGTACGGATGAGCAGTTCTTC
CDR3 protein: CASSFRTDEQFF

J gene: TRBJ2-2
V gene: TRBV6-2/TRBV6-3
D gene: TRBD1
clone size: few
CDR3 DNA: TGTGCCAGCAGTTACCCGGGACAGGGAACCTTCCCCTTCGCCGGGGAGCTGTTTTTT
CDR3 protein: CASSYPGQGTFPFAGELFF

J gene: TRBJ1-5
V gene: TRBV5-6
D gene: .
clone size: .
CDR3 DNA: TGTGCCAGCAGCTCGACGGGCTTTCGCAATCAGCCCCAGCATTTT
CDR3 protein: CASSSTGFRNQPQHF

J gene: TRBJ2-6
V gene: TRBV29-1
D gene: .
clone size: .
CDR3 DNA: TGCAGCGTTGAACTCTTCCACCCAATCTCTGGGGCCAACGTCCTGACTTTC
CDR3 protein: CSVELFHPISGANVLTF

J gene: TRBJ2-7
V gene: TRBV20-1
D gene: TRBD2
clone size: .
CDR3 DNA: TGCAGTGCTAGAGATCGGGGGGGACTCTCCTACGAGCAGTACTTC
CDR3 protein: CSARDRGGLSYEQYF

J gene: TRBJ2-3
V gene: TRBV19
D gene: .
clone size: .
CDR3 DNA: TGTGCCAGTAGGTCTTTGGCGGGGACGCAGTATTTT
CDR3 protein: CASRSLAGTQYF

J gene: TRBJ2-6
V gene: TRBV5-5
D gene: .
clone size: few
CDR3 DNA: TGTGCCAGCAGCGATCAGAGCTCTGGGGCCAACGTCCTGACTTTC
CDR3 protein: CASSDQSSGANVLTF